This T cell receptor (beta chain) comes out of a study of beta chain features in type 1 diabetes. Every donor had blood drawn once into heparin, approximately 120 mL on average. Sorting of CD4+ naive, central memory, regulatory and stem cell-like memory cells was performed via CD45RO/CCR7/CD25/CD127/CD95/CD27. The CDR3 is 13 residues long. V lost 7 bases to trimming and J lost 6 bases; unmatched junction nucleotides: 9. From germline, CDR1 is SQVTM and CDR2 ANQGSEA. All of the isolated RNA was reverse transcribed, so expressed TCRB transcripts were sequenced. The table came from immunoSEQ multiplex PCR; TCRdb's copy has only in-frame clones and leaves some out. Here the sample spans a few hundred thousand clones, around 20% being singletons.

The sequenced sample consisted of naive CD4+ T cells from blood. V and J are TRBV29-1 and TRBJ1-2; 9 nucleotides line up with TRBD1. This TCR was recovered from a woman under 30 in good health. The CDR3 nucleotides read TGCAGCGCCGCCCGGACAGGGGACGATGGCTACACCTTC. Its translation: CSAARTGDDGYTF. The whole variable domain, filled in from reference TRBV29-1 and TRBJ1-2, reads SAVISQKPSRDICQRGTSLTIQCQVDSQVTMMFWYRQQPGQSLTLIATANQGSEATYESGFVIDKFPISRPNLTFSTLTVSNMSPEDSSIYLCSAARTGDDGYTFGSGTRLTVV.